A single sample is the source of the 8 T cell receptor beta chains below, sequenced in a study of blood T cell repertoires in COVID-19. Some clones are missing from TCRdb's copy, which holds only in-frame ones; the method was immunoSEQ multiplex PCR. This table has some 250,000 clones, 70% to 90% appearing once. Material: peripheral blood. These receptors came from a human donor in a cohort sampled during active COVID-19.

The chain links TRBV4-3 to TRBJ1-1; D unclear. The length of the CDR3 is 17 residues. Germline lookup yields CDR1 LGHNA and CDR2 YSLEER. The V end was cut by 0 bases, the J end by 4 bases, with 18 bases between. The CDR3 reads CASSQDVLRRTGTEAFF. The CDR3 DNA is TGCGCCAGCAGCCAAGATGTATTGCGGCGTACGGGCACTGAAGCTTTCTTT.

The chain couples TRBV4-3 to TRBJ1-2; 9 bases agree with TRBD1. The CDR3 runs to 13 residues. V lost 4 bases and J lost 7; bases outside the gene matches: 4. Looked up from germline, CDR1 is LGHNA and CDR2 is YSLEER. The CDR3 nucleotides read TGCGCCAGCAGCCGGGGGACAGGGATTGGCTACACCTTC. This translates into CASSRGTGIGYTF.

This chain joins TRBV29-1 and TRBJ1-2; D is undetermined. The CDR3 has 13 amino acids. Germline-derived CDR1 and CDR2 are SQVTM and ANQGSEA. Trimming took off 4 bases at V and 1 base at J, with 10 bases between the two ends. CDR3 bases: TGCAGCGTTGGGCAGGAACTTAACTATGGCTACACCTTC. It yields the protein CSVGQELNYGYTF.

CDR3 bases: TGTGCCAGCAGTTACAGGGGGCAGGAAGAGACCCAGTACTTC. It translates to CASSYRGQEETQYF. V usage is TRBV6-7 and J usage is TRBJ2-5; 7 positions match TRBD1. TRBV6-7 is placed among ORFs of uncertain function. The CDR3 consists of 14 residues. The trim removed 2 bases at V and 3 bases at J, leaving 3 bases unmatched.

This rearrangement joins TRBV7-9 to TRBJ2-5, with a tentative D call TRBD2 (6 bases). The CDR3 length is 17 residues. The germline V and J ends were trimmed by 5 bases and 2 bases, with 21 bases remaining between them. The germline gives CDR1 SEHNR, CDR2 FQNEAQ (reference sequence). CDR3 in DNA: TGTGCCAGCAGCGCCCCTCTGGGGGGAGAGGGTCAAGAGACCCAGTACTTC. This encodes CASSAPLGGEGQETQYF.

The chain recombines TRBV19 with TRBJ2-3; D gene ambiguous. There are 13 residues in the CDR3. Per germline, CDR1 LNHDA and CDR2 SQIVND (reference sequence). V lost 3 bases and J lost 2, with 6 bases in between. The CDR3: CASSIEITDTQYF. CDR3 in DNA: TGTGCCAGTAGTATCGAGATCACAGATACGCAGTATTTT.

J is TRBJ2-3 and V is TRBV10-1; 7 bases agree with TRBD1. The CDR3 loop spans 16 amino acids. Trimming took 3 bases from V and 4 from J; bases not matched to a gene: 10. Germline V gives CDR1 WNHNN, CDR2 SYGVQD (reference sequence). The CDR3 sequence: CASSDLGTGVSDTQYF. As DNA, the CDR3 is TGCGCCAGCAGTGATTTAGGTACAGGGGTTTCAGATACGCAGTATTTT.

V is TRBV7-9 and J is TRBJ1-1; D remains unclear. V lost 6 bases, J lost 2 bases, and 13 bases lay in between. The CDR3 loop spans 14 amino acids. The germline gives CDR1 SEHNR, CDR2 FQNEAQ (reference sequence). The chain's CDR3 is CASRNTGPNTEAFF. In nucleotides, the CDR3 is TGTGCCAGCAGAAATACTGGTCCAAACACTGAAGCTTTCTTT.